Presented here are 10 T cell receptor beta chains from one specimen sequenced in a study of OX40 agonist ivuxolimab in advanced cancers. Clones were read by immunoSEQ multiplex PCR, and TCRdb kept only the in-frame ones, dropping some. The sample lists tens of thousands of clones, about 81% occurring once. The material sequenced was CD4+ or CD8+ T cells sorted from blood, taken in a trial of the OX40 agonist ivuxolimab. These TCRs come from an adult with an advanced solid tumor such as melanoma, head and neck, liver or kidney cancer.

The V gene is TRBV10-3, the J gene TRBJ2-3; D might be TRBD1 or TRBD2, each matching 5 bases. Germline values: CDR1 ENHRY, CDR2 SYGVKD. The CDR3 covers 15 residues. The germline V and J ends were trimmed by 5 bases and 6 bases, with 18 bases remaining between them. CDR3 protein: CAISPAGGGADTQYF. The CDR3 nucleotides are TGTGCCATCAGTCCAGCAGGAGGTGGGGCGGATACGCAGTATTTT.

CDR3 nucleotide sequence: TGTGCCTGGTCGCGGGAGTCTTTTAATGAGCAGTTCTTC. Translated: CAWSRESFNEQFF. The chain carries TRBV30 and TRBJ2-1; 7 bases are shared with TRBD2. This CDR3 comprises 13 residues. The trim removed 5 bases at V and 7 bases at J, leaving 8 bases unmatched. Looked up from germline, CDR1 is GTSNPN and CDR2 is SVGIG (reference sequence).

As to this clone: Additional DNA sequences in this sample encode the identical CDR3. The rearrangement joins TRBV5-1 to TRBJ1-4; no clear D. This CDR3 is built from 14 residues. V lost 2 bases to trimming and J lost 3 bases, with 8 bases between them. Germline values: CDR1 SGHRS, CDR2 YFSETQ. The CDR3 reads CASSFGGSNEKLFF. CDR3 nucleotides: TGCGCCAGCAGCTTTGGCGGCTCTAATGAAAAACTGTTTTTT. Together with reference TRBV5-1 and TRBJ1-4, the CDR3 gives the full variable domain: KAGVTQTPRYLIKTRGQQVTLSCSPISGHRSVSWYQQTPGQGLQFLFEYFSETQRNKGNFPGRFSGRQFSNSRSEMNVSTLELGDSALYLCASSFGGSNEKLFFGSGTQLSVL.

The chain combines TRBV18 with TRBJ1-2; D remains ambiguous. The germline V gene encodes CDR1 KGHSH and CDR2 LQKENI. Trimming stripped 3 bases from V and 4 bases from J, with 6 bases between. The CDR3 spans 12 residues. CDR3 sequence (DNA): TGTGCCAGCTCACCCACCCTCTATGGCTACACCTTC. Translated: CASSPTLYGYTF.

This chain connects TRBV11-3 to TRBJ2-3, with 8 bases that match TRBD2. V gave up 2 bases and J gave up 8 bases; unmatched junction bases: 3. The CDR3 has 13 residues. The V gene's germline CDR1 is SGHNT and CDR2 YENEEA. CDR3 sequence reads: CASSLREGRTQYF. Here the CDR3 DNA reads TGTGCCAGCAGCTTACGGGAGGGCCGTACGCAGTATTTT. The variable domain in full, with the rest retrieved from reference TRBV11-3 and TRBJ2-3, is EAGVVQSPRYKIIEKKQPVAFWCNPISGHNTLYWYLQNLGQGPELLIRYENEEAVDDSQLPKDRFSAERLKGVDSTLKIQPAELGDSAVYLCASSLREGRTQYFGPGTRLTVL.

This clone is a singleton in its sample. The chain carries TRBV27 and TRBJ1-1; possibly TRBD1 for D (6 bases). This CDR3 region has 15 residues. The V gene's germline CDR1 is MNHEY and CDR2 SMNVEV (reference sequence). V gave up 9 bases and J gave up 3 bases, with 20 bases separating them. CDR3 in DNA: TGTGCCAGTGTACCTCAGCGGGGGGCTTACACTGAAGCTTTCTTT. Protein sequence: CASVPQRGAYTEAFF.

The chain links TRBV5-1 to TRBJ1-2, with 10 bases fitting TRBD1. Germline V gene data show CDR1 as SGHRS and CDR2 as YFSETQ. J gave up 5 bases and V 6 bases, and 7 bases lay outside the gene matches. This CDR3 comprises 14 residues. CDR3: CASNAGQGDYGYTF. CDR3 in DNA: TGCGCCAGCAACGCCGGACAGGGGGATTATGGCTACACCTTC.

This chain uses TRBV7-3 with TRBJ1-1; 7 bases are a match to TRBD1. V lost 1 base to trimming and J lost 5 bases; unmatched junction nucleotides: 1. The CDR3 totals 13 residues. Germline loops: CDR1 SGHTA, CDR2 FQGTGA. The CDR3 DNA is TGTGCCAGCAGCTTAAGGGACAGTACTGAAGCTTTCTTT. Encoded protein: CASSLRDSTEAFF.

V gene TRBV5-4 combines with J gene TRBJ1-2, with 7 bases identical to TRBD1. J was trimmed by 4 bases and V by 4 bases; bases with no gene match: 4. The CDR3 spans 13 residues. CDR1 SGHNT and CDR2 YYREEE come from the germline V gene (reference sequence). As DNA, the CDR3 is TGTGCCAGCAGCCCGGGACAGAGCTATGGCTACACCTTC. It translates to CASSPGQSYGYTF. The variable domain in full, with the rest retrieved from reference TRBV5-4 and TRBJ1-2, is ETGVTQSPTHLIKTRGQQVTLRCSSQSGHNTVSWYQQALGQGPQFIFQYYREEENGRGNFPPRFSGLQFPNYSSELNVNALELDDSALYLCASSPGQSYGYTFGSGTRLTVV.

V is TRBV6-6 and J is TRBJ2-2, with D possibly TRBD1 on 7 matching bases. Germline assignment: CDR1 MNHNY and CDR2 SVGAGI (reference sequence). V dropped 10 bases and J dropped 3 bases, with 12 bases sitting between them. This CDR3 has 13 residues. CDR3 protein: CATRGADTGELFF. DNA for the CDR3: TGTGCCACCAGGGGGGCCGACACCGGGGAGCTGTTTTTT.